One sample yielded the 28 T cell receptor beta chains listed below, sequenced in a study of PD-1 blockade in classical Hodgkin lymphoma. Using immunoSEQ multiplex PCR, the repertoire was profiled, and TCRdb retains in-frame clones only, with some absent. This sample yields about 30,000 clones, of which about nine tenths are seen a single time; more than 1% belongs to the top ten. The time point is: newly diagnosed, previously untreated cHL patient sample. Purified CD4+ T cells were obtained from thawed PBMCs through magnetic negative selection. The specimen was CD4+ T cells from blood. Source of these receptors: a human donor with classical Hodgkin lymphoma.

This clone appeared a single time. V gene TRBV2 combines with J gene TRBJ2-1; D may correspond to TRBD1 or TRBD2 (5 bases each). Trimming stripped 6 bases from V and 10 bases from J, with 19 bases between. Germline V gives CDR1 SNHLY, CDR2 FYNNEI. The CDR3 totals 14 residues. The CDR3 nucleotides read TGTGCCAGCAGCCTCCTGGTCGGGACCCTCGAGCAGTTCTTC. It is translated as CASSLLVGTLEQFF.

Notes on this clone: The sample carries other DNA sequences with the same CDR3. The V call is TRBV28, the J call TRBJ2-3; D is possibly TRBD2 (5 bases). The germline gives CDR1 MDHEN, CDR2 SYDVKM. V was trimmed by 7 bases and J by 3 bases, leaving 11 bases between them. This CDR3 region has 13 residues. CDR3 in amino acids: CASIPPGTDTQYF. The CDR3 DNA is TGTGCCAGCATTCCCCCGGGAACAGATACGCAGTATTTT. Using reference TRBV28 and TRBJ2-3 for the parts outside the CDR3, the full variable domain is DVKVTQSSRYLVKRTGEKVFLECVQDMDHENMFWYRQDPGLGLRLIYFSYDVKMKEKGDIPEGYSVSREKKERFSLILESASTNQTSMYLCASIPPGTDTQYFGPGTRLTVL.

The chain has TRBV28 and TRBJ2-7; 9 nucleotides align to TRBD2. V lost 6 bases and J lost 7; bases outside the gene matches: 13. CDR1 is MDHEN, CDR2 SYDVKM, per germline. CDR3 length: 15 residues. CDR3 sequence (DNA): TGTGCCAGCAGCTTGCCCGGACTAGCGACGGAAGAGCAGTACTTC. This sequence encodes CASSLPGLATEEQYF.

This clone has only one observation. The CDR3 coding sequence is TGCAGCGTTATAGGGGGCCTAAACGCAGATACGCAGTATTTT. Residues: CSVIGGLNADTQYF. The V and J genes are TRBV29-1 and TRBJ2-3, with 7 bases matching TRBD1. Germline V lookup: CDR1 SQVTM, CDR2 ANQGSEA. Trimming at V came to 5 bases and at J to 4 bases, leaving 9 bases not matched to a gene. The CDR3 consists of 14 residues.

The rearrangement uses TRBV2 and TRBJ1-2; no firm D call. Germline-derived CDR1 and CDR2 are SNHLY and FYNNEI. Trimming took 2 bases from V and 2 from J, leaving 9 bases between them. The CDR3 length is 14 residues. The CDR3 spells CASSELDGNYGYTF. CDR3 nucleotide sequence: TGTGCCAGCAGTGAACTGGACGGAAACTATGGCTACACCTTC.

The rearrangement uses TRBV28 and TRBJ1-4, with D perhaps matching TRBD1 (6 bases). From germline, CDR1 is MDHEN and CDR2 SYDVKM. V was trimmed by 5 bases and J by 5 bases, leaving 15 bases between them. The CDR3 spans 15 residues. The CDR3, as DNA: TGTGCCAGCAGTCGGGAGGGGGGTGGAAATGAAAAACTGTTTTTT. It codes for CASSREGGGNEKLFF.

The CDR3 sequence is CSADRRAEAFF. In DNA form, the CDR3 reads TGCAGTGCTGACCGACGAGCTGAAGCTTTCTTT. The J gene is TRBJ1-1, the V gene TRBV20-1; D call uncertain. Trimming removed 5 bases from V and 6 bases from J, with 10 bases in between. This CDR3 contains 11 residues. Germline V lookup: CDR1 DFQATT, CDR2 SNEGSKA (reference sequence).

This clone has a single count. The chain has TRBV11-2 and TRBJ2-7; 10 bases fit TRBD2. The length of the CDR3 is 13 residues. Germline values: CDR1 SGHAT, CDR2 FQNNGV. Unmatched junction bases numbered 1, after V lost 5 bases and J lost 3 bases. The CDR3 here is CASSRTSGYEQYV. In DNA, the CDR3 is TGTGCCAGCAGCCGGACTAGCGGCTACGAGCAGTACGTC.

The chain recombines TRBV10-3 with TRBJ1-2; 9 nucleotides agree with TRBD1. V lost 3 bases and J lost 8; bases outside the gene matches: 4. This CDR3 has 13 residues. The germline V gene has CDR1 ENHRY and CDR2 SYGVKD. The CDR3 nucleotides read TGTGCCATCAGTGAAGCAGGACAGGGGGGCTACACCTTC. Protein: CAISEAGQGGYTF.

The chain uses TRBV21-1 and TRBJ1-1; TRBD1 is the table's D call and was not checked against the DNA. TRBV21-1 is assigned pseudogene status. There are 17 residues in the CDR3. CDR3 in DNA: TGTGCCAGCAGAAATTCCCGAACAGGGACCTTTTTCACTGAAGCTTTCTTT. Translated: CASRNSRTGTFFTEAFF.

This chain uses TRBV27 with TRBJ1-4; a weak D match, TRBD1 (5 bases). V lost 6 bases to trimming and J lost 7 bases, with 18 bases between them. Germline V gene lookup returns CDR1 MNHEY and CDR2 SMNVEV (reference sequence). CDR3 size: 15 residues. CDR3: CASRPREGRGEKLFF. In nucleotides, the CDR3 is TGTGCCAGCAGACCCCGAGAGGGGAGAGGTGAAAAACTGTTTTTT.

This chain links TRBV6-5 with TRBJ1-1; no clear D gene. The germline CDR1 and CDR2 sequences are MNHEY and SVGAGI. The CDR3 is 15 amino acids. The V gene lost 1 base and the J gene lost 0 bases, with 9 bases spanning the gap. The CDR3 protein is CASSYFNTVNTEAFF. The CDR3 DNA reads as TGTGCCAGCAGTTACTTCAACACCGTGAACACTGAAGCTTTCTTT.

The chain joins TRBV10-3 to TRBJ2-3; 8 bases are a match to TRBD2. Germline V gives CDR1 ENHRY, CDR2 SYGVKD. The ends lost 7 bases at V and 2 bases at J; junction bases unmatched: 11. The CDR3 length is 16 residues. The CDR3 loop reads CAITPSGGGHTDTQYF. The CDR3 region has the DNA TGTGCCATCACCCCATCGGGGGGGGGACACACAGATACGCAGTATTTT.

The V call is TRBV7-3, the J call TRBJ1-1; no reliable D call. V lost 2 bases to trimming and J lost 3 bases, with 10 bases between them. Germline V gene lookup returns CDR1 SGHTA and CDR2 FQGTGA. CDR3 length: 14 residues. CDR3 DNA sequence: TGTGCCAGCAGCTTAGGGCGCTGGGACACTGAAGCTTTCTTT. Translation gives CASSLGRWDTEAFF. The full variable domain, rest sourced from reference TRBV7-3 and TRBJ1-1, is GAGVSQTPSNKVTEKGKYVELRCDPISGHTALYWYRQSLGQGPEFLIYFQGTGAADDSGLPNDRFFAVRPEGSVSTLKIQRTERGDSAVYLCASSLGRWDTEAFFGQGTRLTVV.

The chain employs TRBV7-2 and TRBJ2-7; the D is unclear. CDR1 SGHTA and CDR2 FQGNSA come from the germline V gene. The CDR3 covers 14 residues. V dropped 2 bases and J dropped 2 bases, with 10 bases sitting between them. The CDR3: CASSLRRSPYEQYF. The CDR3 DNA reads as TGTGCCAGCAGCTTAAGGCGGTCCCCCTACGAGCAGTACTTC.

The chain recombines TRBV6-6 with TRBJ2-5, with 11 bases that match TRBD2. Germline V gene sequence: CDR1 MNHNY, CDR2 SVGAGI (reference sequence). V dropped 4 bases and J dropped 5; count of bases not matched to a gene: 9. There are 16 residues in the CDR3. The CDR3 spells CASSSRTSGPWETQYF. The CDR3 DNA sequence: TGTGCCAGCAGTTCCCGGACTAGCGGGCCTTGGGAGACCCAGTACTTC.

The J gene is TRBJ1-1, the V gene TRBV11-3; 8 nucleotides line up with TRBD1. Germline V gene lookup returns CDR1 SGHNT and CDR2 YENEEA. This CDR3 is built from 13 residues. V shed 2 bases and J 7 bases; nucleotides not matched to a gene: 3. The CDR3 spells CASSLLQGDEAFF. CDR3 DNA: TGTGCCAGCAGCTTACTACAGGGGGATGAAGCTTTCTTT.

This clone appeared a single time. This chain connects TRBV11-2 to TRBJ2-1; possible D gene TRBD2, 6 bases. CDR3 size: 13 residues. V was trimmed by 0 bases and J by 10 bases, leaving 10 bases between them. CDR1 and CDR2 from the germline V gene are SGHAT and FQNNGV. As DNA, the CDR3 is TGTGCCAGCAGCTTAGATCGGAGGGGAGAGCAGTTCTTC. Translation gives CASSLDRRGEQFF.

This chain links TRBV7-9 with TRBJ2-7, with TRBD1 matching over 9 bases. Germline V lookup: CDR1 SEHNR, CDR2 FQNEAQ (reference sequence). With V trimmed by 0 bases and J by 12 bases, 9 bases remained unmatched. The CDR3 runs to 14 residues. CDR3 nucleotide sequence: TGTGCCAGCAGCTTAGCGGGACAGGGTTCAGGGAGGTACTTC. Translation gives CASSLAGQGSGRYF.

This clone was seen more than once but under ten times. The J gene is TRBJ1-5, the V gene TRBV7-2, with 8 bases lining up with TRBD1. The V and J ends lost 5 bases and 0 bases, in that order; junction bases with no gene match: 9. The CDR3 contains 17 residues. CDR1 and CDR2 from the germline V gene are SGHTA and FQGNSA. The CDR3 region has the DNA TGTGCCAGCAGCACGAGGGGGACAGGAACTAGCAATCAGCCCCAGCATTTT. Translated: CASSTRGTGTSNQPQHF.

The chain couples TRBV2 to TRBJ1-2, with D uncertain. V lost 3 bases and J lost 3, with 8 bases in between. Per the germline V gene, CDR1 is SNHLY and CDR2 is FYNNEI. CDR3 size: 13 residues. The CDR3 region has the DNA TGTGCCAGCAGTGACAGTAGGGACTATGGCTACACCTTC. Its translation: CASSDSRDYGYTF.

The rearrangement joins TRBV2 to TRBJ2-2; the D gene is possibly TRBD1 (6 bases). The CDR3 consists of 14 residues. Trimming took 4 bases from V and 4 from J, leaving 10 bases between them. Germline V CDR1 and CDR2: SNHLY, FYNNEI. CDR3: CASSVTGSTGELFF. The CDR3 nucleotides read TGTGCCAGCAGTGTGACAGGCAGCACCGGGGAGCTGTTTTTT.

This clone was observed a few times. The chain recombines TRBV7-9 with TRBJ1-5; the D is unclear. V lost 1 base and J 4 bases, leaving 5 bases between the germline ends. This CDR3 contains 13 residues. Germline-derived CDR1 and CDR2 are SEHNR and FQNEAQ (reference sequence). The CDR3 is CASSLEVNQPQHF. CDR3 nucleotides: TGTGCCAGCAGCTTAGAGGTTAATCAGCCCCAGCATTTT.

The rearrangement links TRBV28 to TRBJ2-3; no definite D call. The V end lost 7 bases, the J end lost 0 bases, and 8 bases lay between the germline ends. The CDR3 length is 13 residues. CDR1 and CDR2 (germline): MDHEN, SYDVKM. This CDR3 reads CASIETSTDTQYF. Written as DNA, the CDR3 is TGTGCCAGCATCGAGACAAGCACAGATACGCAGTATTTT.

This chain links TRBV10-3 with TRBJ2-1; D is possibly TRBD1 (6 bases). Germline CDR1 reads ENHRY; CDR2 reads SYGVKD. This CDR3 is 13 amino acids long. The V gene lost 5 bases and the J gene lost 5 bases, with 10 bases spanning the gap. The DNA of the CDR3 is TGTGCCATCAGTTTGGCAGGGGACAATGAGCAGTTCTTC. It translates to CAISLAGDNEQFF.

The rearrangement joins TRBV28 to TRBJ2-2; 12 nucleotides line up with TRBD2. With V trimmed by 4 bases and J by 2 bases, 2 bases remained unmatched. CDR1 is MDHEN and CDR2 is SYDVKM in the germline V gene. The CDR3 totals 16 residues. Here the CDR3 reads CASSSGLAGNTGELFF. The CDR3 DNA follows: TGTGCCAGCAGTTCCGGACTAGCGGGAAACACCGGGGAGCTGTTTTTT. The full variable domain, rest sourced from reference TRBV28 and TRBJ2-2, is DVKVTQSSRYLVKRTGEKVFLECVQDMDHENMFWYRQDPGLGLRLIYFSYDVKMKEKGDIPEGYSVSREKKERFSLILESASTNQTSMYLCASSSGLAGNTGELFFGEGSRLTVL.

The V and J genes are TRBV9 and TRBJ1-4; D unresolved. CDR1 and CDR2 (germline): SGDLS, YYNGEE. The CDR3 contains 14 residues. V lost 3 bases and J 0 bases, leaving 6 bases between the germline ends. The chain's CDR3 is CASSGGTTNEKLFF. In DNA, the CDR3 is TGTGCCAGCAGCGGAGGTACAACTAATGAAAAACTGTTTTTT.

The J gene is TRBJ2-3, the V gene TRBV27; D unresolved. Per the germline V gene, CDR1 is MNHEY and CDR2 is SMNVEV (reference sequence). The CDR3 runs to 14 residues. Trimming shortened V by 8 bases and J by 4 bases, and 16 bases separated the two germline ends. The chain's CDR3 is CASCPSDCADTQYF. The CDR3 coding sequence is TGTGCCAGCTGCCCGTCGGATTGCGCAGATACGCAGTATTTT.